The text below deals with one TCR beta chain. There is no known antigen for this receptor. Base quality data are lacking; no much larger clone is found one base away. One collaborating source in Seattle enrolled patients during active infection and followed them longitudinally through the course of disease. Collaborating institutions collected whole blood in K2EDTA tubes following their own protocols. Collaborator samples were shipped for TCRbeta analysis as frozen whole blood, isolated PBMCs, or DNA extracted from either sample type. These data come from a study of blood T cell repertoires in COVID-19 (dated by TCRdb to the early 2020s). Background on the whole study: The collaborator samples originated in the United States, Italy and Spain and spanned the acute and convalescent phases of COVID-19. The prospective study material was composed of cDNA or gDNA derived from T cells, B-cell-depleted T cells, or PBMCs. Subjects who had been exposed to COVID-19, were actively infected with it, or had recovered from it provided the deeply sampled blood TCRbeta repertoires that made up the dataset. A freely available public database, intended as a resource for researchers studying the immune response to SARS-CoV-2, is where the repertoires were released. Samples were obtained from the ongoing ImmuneRACE study (first 160 participants) and from some 1,200 subjects provided by 6 global collaborators. Nearly every sample came with metadata listing a de-identified subject ID, COVID-19 status, age in years and sex. Where HLA class I and class II types were available, the types were taken from metadata supplied by the sample provider, not from assay-based typing. Here is what the overall study found, with its caveats: The quantity of clinical and demographic metadata differed by source and by participant and was supplied without curation.

The immunoSEQ Assay, a bias-controlled multiplex PCR, was used to amplify TCRbeta CDR3 regions from genomic DNA. Processing in the source paper ran as follows. Nucleated cell counts per sample were estimated from amplification of reference gene primers within the assay. To quantify the absolute abundance of each unique TCRbeta CDR3 rearrangement, sequence reads were collapsed and filtered. For each sample, productive Simpson clonality was calculated as the square root of Simpson's diversity index across productive rearrangements. As stored in TCRdb, this immuneACCESS dataset retains in-frame rearrangements with V and J assigned. A fraction of the clones does not appear; measured against another copy, unresolved V genes explain less than half of the discrepancy, and the remainder lacks a known reason. V, J and clone size reflect that table, while D and trimming were determined from the DNA. The sample records 220,000 or so clones, 80% to 95% of which are singletons. The ten largest clones represent around 0.84% of the sample.

Deletion took 7 bases off V and 7 bases off J, with a span of 16 bases between the germline ends. The CDR3 has 14 amino acids, counting the end cysteine and phenylalanine. The entry retains the CDR3 DNA only, 42 bases that are in frame from base 1. The germline V gene supplies CDR1 MNHEY and CDR2 SVGAGI. The sequence joins TRBV6-5 to TRBJ1-4; a tentative D call is TRBD1 (6 bases match). Source material: peripheral blood. The TCR originated in a man between 60 and 70 years old with COVID-19, enrolled during active disease. The DNA reads TGTGCCAGCAAACAACAGGGTACGGGTGAAAAACTGTTTTTT. This yields the protein CASKQQGTGEKLFF.